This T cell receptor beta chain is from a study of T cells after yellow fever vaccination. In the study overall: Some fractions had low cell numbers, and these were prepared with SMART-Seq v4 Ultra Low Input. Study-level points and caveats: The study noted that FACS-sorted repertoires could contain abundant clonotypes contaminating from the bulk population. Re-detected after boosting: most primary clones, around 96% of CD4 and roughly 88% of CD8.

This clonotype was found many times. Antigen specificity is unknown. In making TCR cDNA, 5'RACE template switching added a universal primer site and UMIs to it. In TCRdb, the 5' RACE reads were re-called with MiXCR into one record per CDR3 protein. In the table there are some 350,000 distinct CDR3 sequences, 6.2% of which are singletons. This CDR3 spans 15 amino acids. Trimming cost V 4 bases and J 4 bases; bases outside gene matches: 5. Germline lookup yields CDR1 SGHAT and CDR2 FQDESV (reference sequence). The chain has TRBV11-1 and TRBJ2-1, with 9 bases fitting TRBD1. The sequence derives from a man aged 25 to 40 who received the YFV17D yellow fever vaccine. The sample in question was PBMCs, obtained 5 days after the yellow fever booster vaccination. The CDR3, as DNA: TGTGCCAGCAGCTCGTCGGGACAGGGTTACAATGAGCAGTTCTTC. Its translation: CASSSSGQGYNEQFF.